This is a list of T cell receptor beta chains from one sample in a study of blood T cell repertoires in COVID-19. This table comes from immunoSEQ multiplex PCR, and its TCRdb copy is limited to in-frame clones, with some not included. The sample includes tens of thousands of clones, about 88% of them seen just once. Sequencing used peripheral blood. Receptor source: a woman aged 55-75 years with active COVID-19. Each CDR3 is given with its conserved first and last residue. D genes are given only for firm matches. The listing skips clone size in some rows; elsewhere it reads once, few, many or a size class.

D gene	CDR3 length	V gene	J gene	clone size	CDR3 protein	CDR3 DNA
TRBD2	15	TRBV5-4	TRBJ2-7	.	CASSSGGGLTYEQYF	TGTGCCAGCAGCTCCGGGGGGGGCTTAACCTACGAGCAGTACTTC
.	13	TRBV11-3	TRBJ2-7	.	CASSPGNSYEQYF	TGTGCCAGCAGCCCGGGAAACTCCTACGAGCAGTACTTC
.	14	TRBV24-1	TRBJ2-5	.	CATSDPQGSETQYF	TGTGCCACCAGTGATCCCCAGGGTAGTGAGACCCAGTACTTC
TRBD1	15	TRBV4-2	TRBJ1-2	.	CASSQDRQGYYGYTF	TGTGCCAGCAGCCAAGATAGACAGGGATACTATGGCTACACCTTC
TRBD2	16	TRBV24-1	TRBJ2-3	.	CATSGRTSGGTDTQYF	TGTGCCACCAGTGGGAGGACTAGCGGGGGAACAGATACGCAGTATTTT
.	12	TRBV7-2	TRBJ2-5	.	CASSLKRETQYF	TGTGCCAGCAGCTTAAAACGGGAGACCCAGTACTTC
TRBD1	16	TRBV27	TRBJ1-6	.	CASSTRQGTYNSPLHF	TGTGCCAGCAGTACCCGACAGGGGACCTATAATTCACCCCTCCACTTT
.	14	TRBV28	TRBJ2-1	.	CASRWGGPNNEQFF	TGTGCCAGCCGTTGGGGGGGGCCTAACAATGAGCAGTTCTTC
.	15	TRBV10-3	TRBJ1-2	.	CAISGRQLIKDGYTF	TGTGCCATCAGTGGGAGACAGCTTATAAAGGATGGCTACACCTTC
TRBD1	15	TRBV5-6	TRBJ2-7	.	CASSDGTGGAKNQYF	TGTGCCAGCAGCGACGGGACAGGAGGCGCAAAAAACCAATACTTC
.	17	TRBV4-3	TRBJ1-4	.	CASSQDSPGTTNEKLFF	TGCGCCAGCAGCCAAGATTCACCAGGGACAACTAATGAAAAACTGTTTTTT
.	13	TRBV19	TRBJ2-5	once	CASSGGLGETQYF	TGTGCCAGTAGTGGGGGACTTGGGGAGACCCAGTACTTC
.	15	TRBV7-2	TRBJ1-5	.	CASSIQDSLNQPQHF	TGTGCCAGCAGCATCCAGGACAGCCTAAATCAGCCCCAGCATTTT
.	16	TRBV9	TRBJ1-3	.	CASSVAAGYSGNTIYF	TGTGCCAGCAGCGTAGCAGCGGGTTACTCTGGAAACACCATATATTTT
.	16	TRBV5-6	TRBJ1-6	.	CASSLGPGESLTPLHF	TGTGCCAGCAGCTTGGGGCCAGGGGAGTCCTTGACACCCCTCCACTTT
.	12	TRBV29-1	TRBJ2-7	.	CSVAGRGYEQYF	TGCAGCGTTGCAGGTCGGGGTTACGAGCAGTACTTC
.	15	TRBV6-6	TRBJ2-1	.	CASRSGQSVYNEQFF	TGTGCCAGCAGGAGCGGACAGTCAGTCTACAATGAGCAGTTCTTC
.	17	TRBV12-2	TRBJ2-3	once	CASRSLGPRQGSDTQYF	TGTGCAAGTCGCTCACTTGGCCCCAGACAGGGATCGGATACGCAGTATTTT
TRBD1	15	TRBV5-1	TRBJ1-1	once	CASSPGQGLNTEAFF	TGCGCCAGCAGCCCGGGACAGGGTTTGAACACTGAAGCTTTCTTT
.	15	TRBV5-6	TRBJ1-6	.	CASSLQGLKNSPLHF	TGTGCCAGCAGCTTGCAGGGGTTAAAGAATTCACCCCTCCACTTT
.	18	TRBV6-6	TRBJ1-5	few	CASSPRYLQGYSNQPQHF	TGTGCCAGCAGTCCCCGCTACTTACAGGGTTATAGCAATCAGCCCCAGCATTTT
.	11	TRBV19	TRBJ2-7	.	CASSGGYEQYF	TGTGCCAGTAGTGGGGGGTACGAGCAGTACTTC
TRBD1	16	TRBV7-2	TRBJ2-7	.	CASSSRPRTGKYEQYF	TGTGCCAGCAGCTCCCGGCCAAGGACAGGGAAGTACGAGCAGTACTTC
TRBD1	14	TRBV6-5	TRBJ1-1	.	CASRLTGIYTEAFF	TGTGCCAGCAGATTGACAGGGATCTACACTGAAGCTTTCTTT
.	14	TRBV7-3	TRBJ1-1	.	CASSLIGGSTEAFF	TGTGCCAGCAGCTTAATCGGGGGATCCACTGAAGCTTTCTTT
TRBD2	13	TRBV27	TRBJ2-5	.	CASSPGGGRTQYF	TGTGCCAGCAGTCCCGGGGGGGGCCGGACCCAGTACTTC
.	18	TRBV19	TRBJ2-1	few	CASSIDLPGRLLYNEQFF	TGTGCCAGTAGTATAGATCTGCCAGGGCGACTCTTATACAATGAGCAGTTCTTC
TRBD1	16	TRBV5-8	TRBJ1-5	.	CASSFPGTGGNQPQHF	TGTGCCAGCAGCTTCCCCGGGACAGGAGGGAATCAGCCCCAGCATTTT
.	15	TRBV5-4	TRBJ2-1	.	CASSLGTRTYNEQFF	TGTGCCAGCAGCTTGGGGACTCGTACCTACAATGAGCAGTTCTTC
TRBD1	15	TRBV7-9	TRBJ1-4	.	CASSRTGGTNEKLFF	TGTGCCAGCAGCCGGACAGGGGGAACTAATGAAAAACTGTTTTTT
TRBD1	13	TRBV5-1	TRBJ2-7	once	CASSRDREHEQYF	TGCGCCAGCAGCCGGGACAGGGAGCACGAGCAGTACTTC
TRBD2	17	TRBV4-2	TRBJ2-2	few	CASSPQPSGGAAGELFF	TGTGCCAGCAGCCCCCAGCCTAGCGGGGGGGCCGCCGGGGAGCTGTTTTTT
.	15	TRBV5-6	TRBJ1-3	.	CASSLEVQPGNTIYF	TGTGCCAGCAGCTTGGAGGTACAGCCTGGAAACACCATATATTTT
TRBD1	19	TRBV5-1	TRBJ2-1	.	CASSPQGQGAPISYNEQFF	TGCGCCAGCAGCCCGCAGGGACAGGGGGCCCCGATCTCCTACAATGAGCAGTTCTTC
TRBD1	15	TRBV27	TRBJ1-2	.	CASSSPGQPFYGYTF	TGTGCCAGCAGTTCCCCGGGACAGCCTTTCTATGGCTACACCTTC
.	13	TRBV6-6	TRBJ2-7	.	CASSYGVPDEQYF	TGTGCCAGCAGTTACGGAGTCCCTGACGAGCAGTACTTC
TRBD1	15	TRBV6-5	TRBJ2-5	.	CASTPGGQGIETQYF	TGTGCCAGCACCCCAGGGGGACAGGGGATAGAGACCCAGTACTTC
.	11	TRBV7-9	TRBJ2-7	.	CASSPGVVQYF	TGTGCCAGCAGCCCCGGGGTTGTTCAGTACTTC
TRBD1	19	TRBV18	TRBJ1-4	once	CASSPGMTGGLWTNEKLFF	TGTGCCAGCTCACCCGGTATGACAGGGGGCCTGTGGACTAATGAAAAACTGTTTTTT
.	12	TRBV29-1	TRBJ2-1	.	CSVRQGPNEQFF	TGCAGCGTAAGGCAGGGCCCCAATGAGCAGTTCTTC
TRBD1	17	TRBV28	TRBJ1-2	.	CASSETGTGLLNYGYTF	TGTGCCAGCAGTGAGACCGGGACAGGGTTACTCAACTATGGCTACACCTTC
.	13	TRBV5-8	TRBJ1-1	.	CASSLSWQVEAFF	TGTGCCAGCAGCTTGAGTTGGCAGGTTGAAGCTTTCTTT
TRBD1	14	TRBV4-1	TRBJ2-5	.	CASSTRQGLETQYF	TGCGCCAGCAGCACCCGACAGGGTCTGGAGACCCAGTACTTC
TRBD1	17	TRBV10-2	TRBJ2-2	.	CASRLSGTGGAAGELFF	TGCGCCAGCAGACTCTCCGGGACAGGGGGCGCCGCCGGGGAGCTGTTTTTT
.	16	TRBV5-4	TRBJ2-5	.	CASSLGGFRSQETQYF	TGTGCCAGCAGCTTGGGCGGGTTCCGTAGCCAAGAGACCCAGTACTTC
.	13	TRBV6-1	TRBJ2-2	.	CASSESFTGELFF	TGTGCCAGCAGTGAAAGCTTCACCGGGGAGCTGTTTTTT
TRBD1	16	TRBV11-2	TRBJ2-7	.	CASSLEVGQGLYEQYF	TGTGCCAGCAGCTTAGAAGTGGGACAGGGTCTTTACGAGCAGTACTTC
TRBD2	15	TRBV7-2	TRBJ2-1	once	CASRWTSGGEYEQFF	TGTGCCAGCAGGTGGACTAGCGGGGGGGAGTATGAGCAGTTCTTC
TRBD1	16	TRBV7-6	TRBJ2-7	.	CASSSRVGTGAGEQYF	TGTGCCAGCAGCTCTAGGGTCGGGACAGGGGCCGGGGAGCAGTACTTC
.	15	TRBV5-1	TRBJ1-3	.	CASSLAGGTGNTIYF	TGCGCCAGCAGCTTGGCCGGGGGAACTGGAAACACCATATATTTT
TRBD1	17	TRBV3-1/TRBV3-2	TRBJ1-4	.	CASSLGRFDRVGEKLFF	TGTGCCAGCAGCCTTGGGAGGTTCGACAGGGTTGGTGAAAAACTGTTTTTT
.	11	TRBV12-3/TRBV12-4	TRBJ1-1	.	CASRAPGRAFF	TGTGCCAGCAGGGCACCCGGGAGAGCTTTCTTT
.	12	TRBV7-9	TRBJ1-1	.	CASTQGLGEAFF	TGTGCCAGCACCCAGGGGTTAGGGGAAGCTTTCTTT